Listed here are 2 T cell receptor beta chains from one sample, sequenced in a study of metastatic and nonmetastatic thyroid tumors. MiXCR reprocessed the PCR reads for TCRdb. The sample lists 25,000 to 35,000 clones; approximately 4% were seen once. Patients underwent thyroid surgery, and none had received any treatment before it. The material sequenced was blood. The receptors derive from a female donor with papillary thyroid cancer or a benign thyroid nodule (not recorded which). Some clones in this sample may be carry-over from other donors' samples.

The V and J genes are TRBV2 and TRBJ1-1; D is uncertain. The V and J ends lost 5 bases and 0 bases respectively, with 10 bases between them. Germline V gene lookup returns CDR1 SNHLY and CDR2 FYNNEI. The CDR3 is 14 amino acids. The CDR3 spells CASSPWTVNTEAFF. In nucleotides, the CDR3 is TGTGCCAGCAGTCCATGGACGGTGAACACTGAAGCTTTCTTT. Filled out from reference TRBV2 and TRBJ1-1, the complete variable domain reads EPEVTQTPSHQVTQMGQEVILRCVPISNHLYFYWYRQILGQKVEFLVSFYNNEISEKSEIFDDQFSVERPDGSNFTLKIRSTKLEDSAMYFCASSPWTVNTEAFFGQGTRLTVV.

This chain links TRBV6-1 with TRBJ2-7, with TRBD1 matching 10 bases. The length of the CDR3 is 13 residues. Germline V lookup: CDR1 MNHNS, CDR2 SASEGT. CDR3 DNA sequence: TGTGGAATCCGGGACAGGGGATGGGGCGAGCAGTACTTC. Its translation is CGIRDRGWGEQYF.